A single sample is the source of the 4 T cell receptor beta chains below, sequenced in a study of beta chain features in type 1 diabetes. Expressed TCRB transcripts were sequenced after all isolated RNA was converted to cDNA. Libraries were prepared by immunoSEQ multiplex PCR; TCRdb keeps only in-frame clonotypes and omits some of them. The table lists a few hundred thousand clones, approximately 31% of them singletons. Sequenced material: naive CD4+ T cells from blood. Every receptor here comes from a man younger than 30 in good health.

This clone was picked up a small number of times. V usage is TRBV7-9 and J usage is TRBJ2-3; D is unclear. V lost 6 bases and J 0 bases, leaving 13 bases between the germline ends. Germline values: CDR1 SEHNR, CDR2 FQNEAQ (reference sequence). CDR3 length: 15 residues. Here the CDR3 DNA reads TGTGCCAGCAGTCCTCTGTCGGCTAGCACAGATACGCAGTATTTT. Its translation: CASSPLSASTDTQYF. The whole variable domain, filled in from reference TRBV7-9 and TRBJ2-3, reads DTGVSQNPRHKITKRGQNVTFRCDPISEHNRLYWYRQTLGQGPEFLTYFQNEAQLEKSRLLSDRFSAERPKGSFSTLEIQRTEQGDSAMYLCASSPLSASTDTQYFGPGTRLTVL.

The V and J genes are TRBV30 and TRBJ1-3; D possibly corresponds to TRBD1 (5 bases). CDR1 and CDR2 from the germline V gene are GTSNPN and SVGIG (reference sequence). Trimming left V 4 bases short and J 4 bases short, with 11 bases between. The CDR3 is 13 amino acids. The CDR3, as DNA: TGTGCCTGGACCTCAGGGCGAGGAAACACCATATATTTT. Translating gives CAWTSGRGNTIYF.

This clone showed up just a few times. The rearrangement links TRBV28 to TRBJ2-2, with 7 bases lining up with TRBD1. CDR3 length equals 14 residues. The germline V gene encodes CDR1 MDHEN and CDR2 SYDVKM. V gave up 4 bases and J gave up 8 bases; unmatched junction bases: 7. The CDR3 region is CASSSRDRPGELFF. DNA for the CDR3: TGTGCCAGCAGTTCCCGGGACAGACCTGGGGAGCTGTTTTTT.

The chain recombines TRBV25-1 with TRBJ2-3; D call uncertain. Trimming shortened V by 2 bases and J by 2 bases, and 14 bases separated the two germline ends. Germline-derived CDR1 and CDR2 are MGHDK and SYGVNS. The CDR3 has 16 amino acids. The CDR3 sequence: CASSEGLYRSTDTQYF. CDR3 nucleotides: TGTGCCAGCAGTGAAGGGTTGTATAGGTCCACAGATACGCAGTATTTT.